This T cell receptor beta chain derives from a study of tissue T cells after allogeneic stem cell transplantation. This sample's time point: mouse harvest day 7 after allogeneic transplant. Mouse grafts combined 10^7 T-cell-depleted bone marrow cells with 10^6 splenic CD5+ T cells. Mice had MHC-mismatched B6 into BALB/c GVHD, sampled day 7 or 14. With respect to this clone: Genes here carry mouse names. Coverage ceases 1 residue before the CDR3 finishes, and the germline J gene fills in the end.

The method was immunoSEQ multiplex PCR; TCRdb's version includes in-frame clones alone and lacks a portion of them. The data show approximately 2,100 clones, about half seen once. Germline CDR1 NNHNN, CDR2 SYGAGS (reference sequence). This CDR3 spans 15 amino acids. Trimming left V 2 bases short and J 2 bases short, with 11 bases between. The sequence was obtained from a female BALB/c mouse given C57BL/6 T cells with graft-versus-host disease after an allogeneic hematopoietic cell transplant. The rearrangement joins TRBV13-2 to TRBJ1-3, with D perhaps matching TRBD1 (6 bases). The sequenced sample was spleen. The covered CDR3 bases are TGTGCCAGCGGTGAAGGGGGATCCGCTGGAAATACGCTCTAT. Encoded protein: CASGEGGSAGNTLY. The complete CDR3 protein is CASGEGGSAGNTLYF.